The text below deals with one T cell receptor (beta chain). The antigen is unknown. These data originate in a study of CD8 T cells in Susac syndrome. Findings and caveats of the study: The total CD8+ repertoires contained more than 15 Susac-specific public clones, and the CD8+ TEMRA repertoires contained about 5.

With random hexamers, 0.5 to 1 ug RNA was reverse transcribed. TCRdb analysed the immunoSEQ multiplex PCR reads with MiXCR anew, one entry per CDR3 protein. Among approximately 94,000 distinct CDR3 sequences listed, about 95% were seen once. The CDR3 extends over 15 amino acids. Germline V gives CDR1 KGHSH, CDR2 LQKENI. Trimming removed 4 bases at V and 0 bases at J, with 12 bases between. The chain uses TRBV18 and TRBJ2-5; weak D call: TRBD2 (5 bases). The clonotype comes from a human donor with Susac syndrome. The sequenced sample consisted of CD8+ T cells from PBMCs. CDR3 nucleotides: TGTGCCAGCTCACGAGAGGGAGACCACCAAGAGACCCAGTACTTC. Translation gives CASSREGDHQETQYF.